This TCR beta chain was sequenced for a study of blood T cell repertoires in COVID-19. In the study overall: The samples span acute and convalescent COVID-19 from the United States, Italy and Spain. The cDNA or gDNA used as material had been derived from T cells, B-cell-depleted T cells, or PBMCs.

The germline V gene has CDR1 SGDLS and CDR2 YYNGEE. CDR3 length: 18 residues. Trimming removed 0 bases from V and 1 base from J; junction bases left unmatched: 7. Authors' processing steps: From reference gene primer amplification, estimates of nucleated cell counts were derived. TCRdb keeps only in-frame clones here, not all; method: immunoSEQ multiplex PCR. V, J and clone size reflect that table, while D and trimming were determined from the DNA. This sample has over 65,000 clones, with 90% found just once. The V and J genes are TRBV9 and TRBJ2-3; 11 bases fit TRBD2. The clonotype comes from a human donor in a cohort sampled during active COVID-19. Input material: peripheral blood. The CDR3 here is CASSVGTSGWSGTDTQYF. CDR3 coding DNA: TGTGCCAGCAGCGTAGGGACTAGCGGGTGGTCAGGCACAGATACGCAGTATTTT.